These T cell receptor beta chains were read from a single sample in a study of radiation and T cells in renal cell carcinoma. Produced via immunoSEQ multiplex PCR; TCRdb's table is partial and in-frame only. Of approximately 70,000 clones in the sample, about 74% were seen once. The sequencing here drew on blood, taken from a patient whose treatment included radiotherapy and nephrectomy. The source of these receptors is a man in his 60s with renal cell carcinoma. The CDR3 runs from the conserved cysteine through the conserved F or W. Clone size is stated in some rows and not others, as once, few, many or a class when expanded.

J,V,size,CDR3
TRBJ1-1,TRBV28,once,CASSLMGGGRTEAFF
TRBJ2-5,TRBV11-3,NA,CASSFGAGETQYF
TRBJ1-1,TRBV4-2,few,CASSRDYSSEAFF
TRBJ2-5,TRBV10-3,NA,CAISDSTVQETQYF
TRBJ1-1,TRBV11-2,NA,CASSLQDSEAFF
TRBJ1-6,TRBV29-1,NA,CSVGQGVGSPLHF
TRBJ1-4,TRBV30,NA,CAWGGTGGAEKLFF
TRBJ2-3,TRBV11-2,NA,CASSPRTYTQYF
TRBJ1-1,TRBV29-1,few,CSVPDRNTEAFF
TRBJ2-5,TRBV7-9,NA,CASSTYGETQYF
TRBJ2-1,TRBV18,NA,CASSPLLAGASEQFF
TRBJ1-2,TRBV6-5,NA,CATLRPGSSYYGYTF
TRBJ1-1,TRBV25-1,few,CASSDRGRTEAFF
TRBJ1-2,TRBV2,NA,CASSSQAASLANYGYTF
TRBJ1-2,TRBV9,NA,CASSVEGGGFYGYTF
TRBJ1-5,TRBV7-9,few,CASSLAAQPQHF